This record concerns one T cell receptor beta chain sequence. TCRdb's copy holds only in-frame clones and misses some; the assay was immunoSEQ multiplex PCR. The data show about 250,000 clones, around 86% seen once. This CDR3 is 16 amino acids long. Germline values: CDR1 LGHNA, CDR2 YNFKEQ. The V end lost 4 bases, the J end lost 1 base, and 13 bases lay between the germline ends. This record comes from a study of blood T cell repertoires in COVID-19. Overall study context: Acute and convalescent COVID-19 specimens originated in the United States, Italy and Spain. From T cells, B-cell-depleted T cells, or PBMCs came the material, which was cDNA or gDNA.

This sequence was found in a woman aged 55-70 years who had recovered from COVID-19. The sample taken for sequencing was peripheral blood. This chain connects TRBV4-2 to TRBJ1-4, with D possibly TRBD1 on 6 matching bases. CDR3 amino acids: CASSPGGGGTNEKLFF. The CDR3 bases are TGTGCCAGCAGCCCGGGGGGGGGCGGAACTAATGAAAAACTGTTTTTT.